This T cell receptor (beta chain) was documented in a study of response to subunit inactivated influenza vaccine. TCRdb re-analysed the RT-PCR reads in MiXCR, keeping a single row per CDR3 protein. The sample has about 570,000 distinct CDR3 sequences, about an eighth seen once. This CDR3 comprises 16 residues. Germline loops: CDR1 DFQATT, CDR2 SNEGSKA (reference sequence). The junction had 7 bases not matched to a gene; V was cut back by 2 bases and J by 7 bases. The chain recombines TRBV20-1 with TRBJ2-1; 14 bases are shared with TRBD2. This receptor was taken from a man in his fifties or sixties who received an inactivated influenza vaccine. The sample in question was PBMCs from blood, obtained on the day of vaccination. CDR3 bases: TGCAGTGCTAGATCCGGGACTAGCGGGAGAGGGAATGAGCAGTTCTTC. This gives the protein CSARSGTSGRGNEQFF.